The rows below give T cell receptor beta chains drawn from one sample of a study of cytomegalovirus exposure and HLA in healthy donors. Libraries were prepared by immunoSEQ multiplex PCR; TCRdb keeps only in-frame clonotypes and omits some of them. The sample lists fewer than 250,000 clones, 85% occurring once. Sequencing input: PBMCs. All receptors derive from a human donor in good health. Each CDR3 is given with its conserved first and last residue. The D gene is left open where the match is weak. Expanded clones get a size class; other rows say once, few or many, or leave the size out.

>TRBJ2-3|TRBV6-4|TRBD2|-
TGTGCCAGCAGCCCCCAGTGGACTAGGGAGGTAGATACGCAGTATTTT
CASSPQWTREVDTQYF
>TRBJ1-1|TRBV19|-|-
TGTGCCAGTAAGCTCCCGGGACATGCGTACACTGAAGCTTTCTTT
CASKLPGHAYTEAFF
>TRBJ2-3|TRBV1|-|-
TGCACCAGCAGCCAGGATGACGGCTTAGCGGGGAGCACAGATACGCAGTATTTT
CTSSQDDGLAGSTDTQYF
>TRBJ2-3|TRBV20-1|TRBD1|-
TGCAGTGCTTTTGGACAGGGTGGAGTTTTTTTT
CSAFGQGGVFF
>TRBJ2-3|TRBV28|TRBD2|-
TGTGCCAGCAGTCCAACACTAGCGGGAGTTAAAGATACGCAGTATTTT
CASSPTLAGVKDTQYF
>TRBJ2-7|TRBV7-3|-|-
TGTGCCAGCAGCTTAACCTCAGGGTCCTACGAGCAGTACTTC
CASSLTSGSYEQYF
>TRBJ2-5|TRBV19|TRBD2|-
TGTGCCAGTAGTATGGGGGTAGCGGGAGGGTCCTCGGCCTACCAAGAGACCCAGTACTTC
CASSMGVAGGSSAYQETQYF
>TRBJ2-7|TRBV7-2|-|-
TGTGCCAGCAGTCCCCAGGGGATGCGCGGGAGTTTCGGCGAGCAGTACTTC
CASSPQGMRGSFGEQYF
>TRBJ2-1|TRBV9|TRBD2|-
TGTGCCAGCAGCGTAGGTGGGACTAGCGGTTACAATGAGCAGTTCTTC
CASSVGGTSGYNEQFF
>TRBJ2-3|TRBV5-1|TRBD2|-
TGCGTCAGCAGCTCGCCGCTAGCGGGACGGAGTACAGATACGCAGTATTTT
CVSSSPLAGRSTDTQYF
>TRBJ2-1|TRBV11-3|TRBD2|-
TGTGCCAGCAGCTTAGCCGGGACTAGCTTTATGAATGAGCAGTTCTTC
CASSLAGTSFMNEQFF
>TRBJ2-3|TRBV28|-|-
TGTGCCAGCAGATCCACAAAAAGCACAGATACGCAGTATTTT
CASRSTKSTDTQYF
>TRBJ2-3|TRBV6-6|TRBD2|-
TGTGCCAGCAATCTAGCGGGGACTAGCACAGATACGCAGTATTTT
CASNLAGTSTDTQYF
>TRBJ1-5|TRBV5-6|-|-
TGTGCCAGCAGCCCCGTTCCCTTGAGCAATCAGCCCCAGCATTTT
CASSPVPLSNQPQHF
>TRBJ2-5|TRBV18|TRBD2|-
TGTGCCAGCTCACCCGGAGCGGGAGCGGAGACCCAGTACTTC
CASSPGAGAETQYF
>TRBJ1-2|TRBV7-2|-|-
TGTGCCAGCAGCGCCCAACCGGGGAAGGGCTACACCTTC
CASSAQPGKGYTF
>TRBJ2-7|TRBV7-2|-|-
TGTGCCAGCAGCCCAAGTAGGGGCGAGCAGTACTTC
CASSPSRGEQYF
>TRBJ1-5|TRBV19|TRBD1|few
TGTGCCAGTACCCGAAGGACAGGTCGCGATCAGCCCCAGCATTTT
CASTRRTGRDQPQHF
>TRBJ2-7|TRBV29-1|-|-
TGCAGCGTTGGGACAGATAGACTATACGAGCAGTACTTC
CSVGTDRLYEQYF
>TRBJ1-2|TRBV2|-|-
TGTGCCACCAAGGACAAGTATTTGAGGAATGGCTACACCTTC
CATKDKYLRNGYTF
>TRBJ2-1|TRBV7-6|TRBD2|-
TGTGCCAGCAGCCAAAGGCTAGCGGGGTCAAATGAGCAGTTCTTC
CASSQRLAGSNEQFF
>TRBJ1-5|TRBV10-3|-|-
TGTGCCATCAGTGAGTCGGTTCGAGGGTTCAATCAGCCCCAGCATTTT
CAISESVRGFNQPQHF
>TRBJ2-3|TRBV27|TRBD1|-
TGTGCCAGCAGTGGACAGGTCACAGATACGCAGTATTTT
CASSGQVTDTQYF